Sequencing of this T cell receptor beta chain was carried out in a study of blood T cell repertoires in COVID-19. Study details: Both acute and convalescent COVID-19 samples were obtained from the United States, Italy and Spain. From T cells, B-cell-depleted T cells, or PBMCs came the material, which was cDNA or gDNA.

Authors' methods: Nucleated cell number was recorded as an estimate derived from reference gene primer amplification. The repertoire was sequenced with immunoSEQ multiplex PCR; TCRdb's copy has only in-frame clones and lacks some. For V, J and clone size, that table is used; D and trimming come from the DNA. The table has about 66,000 clones, around 93% seen once; the top ten hold approximately 7.5%. V was shortened by 3 bases and J by 0 bases, with 5 bases between the two germline ends. The germline V gene encodes CDR1 KGHSH and CDR2 LQKENI. The CDR3 consists of 13 residues. The sample was peripheral blood. This clonotype was obtained from a human donor in a cohort sampled during active COVID-19. The V call is TRBV18, the J call TRBJ1-1, with unresolved D. The CDR3 loop is CASSPTVNTEAFF. The CDR3 DNA reads TGTGCCAGCTCACCCACAGTGAACACTGAAGCTTTCTTT.